The 15 T cell receptor beta chains in this list originate from one sample, sequenced in a study of human T cells and chemical hapten exposure. One entry per CDR3 protein, called by TCRdb with MiXCR from the RACE reads. Altogether 300,000 to 450,000 distinct CDR3 sequences are present, 4.8% being singletons, with the ten largest covering under 3%. Time point specified: patch test 1, 2 weeks after DPC sensitization. Treatment indicated: therapeutic diphenylcyclopropenone sensitization with weekly scalp DPC. The sequencing used whole blood, collected in connection with sensitization to the hapten diphenylcyclopropenone (DPC). These receptors were taken from a woman aged 45-65 years with alopecia areata. Some clones in this sample may be carry-over from other donors' samples.

This clonotype was detected ten times or more. The genes are TRBV18 and TRBJ2-3; D is possibly TRBD2 (5 bases). There are 15 residues in the CDR3. The germline gives CDR1 KGHSH, CDR2 LQKENI. Trimming stripped 3 bases from V and 0 bases from J, with 10 bases between. The CDR3 nucleotides read TGTGCCAGCTCACCTGGAGGCAGCAGCACAGATACGCAGTATTTT. Protein: CASSPGGSSTDTQYF.

This clonotype was picked up many times. The rearrangement joins TRBV6-5 to TRBJ2-1; 7 bases fit TRBD2. V trimming: 0 bases; J trimming: 4 bases; junction bases outside the gene matches: 6. Germline lookup yields CDR1 MNHEY and CDR2 SVGAGI. The CDR3 loop spans 16 amino acids. As DNA, the CDR3 is TGTGCCAGCAGTTACTCAGCGGGGCGAGGGTACAATGAGCAGTTCTTC. Translated: CASSYSAGRGYNEQFF.

Here the CDR3 DNA reads TGTGCCAGCAGCCAATCTTCCTCCTCAGGGGGCAATCAGCCCCAGCATTTT. This sequence encodes CASSQSSSSGGNQPQHF. The rearrangement links TRBV16 to TRBJ1-5; D possibly corresponds to TRBD1 (6 bases). Germline loops: CDR1 KGHSY, CDR2 FQNENV. The CDR3 runs to 17 residues. V was clipped by 0 bases and J by 2 bases, with 14 bases between them.

The V call is TRBV6-5, the J call TRBJ1-1; D unclear. Germline lookup yields CDR1 MNHEY and CDR2 SVGAGI. V gave up 6 bases and J gave up 1 base, with 6 bases separating them. This CDR3 comprises 12 residues. CDR3 in amino acids: CASRSANTEAFF. The CDR3 region has the DNA TGTGCCAGCAGGTCAGCGAACACTGAAGCTTTCTTT.

The rearrangement links TRBV7-9 to TRBJ1-5; TRBD1 matches 7 bases. Germline V lookup: CDR1 SEHNR, CDR2 FQNEAQ (reference sequence). V dropped 3 bases and J dropped 5; count of bases not matched to a gene: 7. There are 15 residues in the CDR3. DNA of the CDR3: TGTGCCAGCAGCTTGGGAGGGGGCGCGGATCAGCCCCAGCATTTT. The encoded protein is CASSLGGGADQPQHF.

Many counts were recorded for this clonotype. V gene TRBV6-5 combines with J gene TRBJ1-5; D gene unclear. The germline gives CDR1 MNHEY, CDR2 SVGAGI. This CDR3 contains 14 residues. V lost 3 bases and J 4 bases, leaving 10 bases between the germline ends. The CDR3 sequence is CASSYRAWNQPQHF. The DNA for the CDR3 is TGTGCCAGCAGTTATAGGGCTTGGAATCAGCCCCAGCATTTT.

This chain joins TRBV18 and TRBJ2-1, with 8 bases matching TRBD1. From germline, CDR1 is KGHSH and CDR2 LQKENI. The CDR3 loop spans 16 amino acids. V lost 0 bases and J lost 9; bases outside the gene matches: 10. This CDR3 reads CASSPPPGQGLIEQFF. The DNA for the CDR3 is TGTGCCAGCTCACCACCGCCTGGACAGGGACTCATTGAGCAGTTCTTC.

This clonotype was detected ten times or more. V is TRBV11-2 and J is TRBJ1-2; perhaps TRBD1 as D (5 bases). This CDR3 is 13 amino acids long. V lost 6 bases, J lost 2 bases, and 10 bases lay in between. Germline V gene lookup returns CDR1 SGHAT and CDR2 FQNNGV. The CDR3 DNA follows: TGTGCCAGCAGTTTGTCAGGGAACTATGGCTACACCTTC. The encoded protein is CASSLSGNYGYTF.

This clonotype has just a few counts. The chain combines TRBV7-6 with TRBJ2-4; 7 bases line up with TRBD1. This CDR3 is 16 amino acids long. The junction had 12 bases not matched to a gene; V was cut back by 5 bases and J by 5 bases. Germline loops: CDR1 SGHVS, CDR2 FNYEAQ. The CDR3 reads CASSRDSRTAQNIQYF. The DNA of the CDR3 is TGTGCCAGCAGCCGGGACAGCAGGACAGCACAAAACATTCAGTACTTC.

This clonotype has at least ten counts. The CDR3 region is CASSFRTGLMETQYF. The CDR3 bases are TGCGCCAGCAGCTTCCGGACAGGGCTTATGGAGACCCAGTACTTC. The J gene is TRBJ2-5, the V gene TRBV5-1; TRBD1 matches at 8 bases. J lost 5 bases, V lost 2 bases, and 8 bases had no gene match. This CDR3 region has 15 residues. Looked up from germline, CDR1 is SGHRS and CDR2 is YFSETQ.

This clonotype appeared many times. The J gene is TRBJ2-3, the V gene TRBV29-1, with no clear D. Germline-derived CDR1 and CDR2 are SQVTM and ANQGSEA. The CDR3 has 11 residues. V dropped 6 bases and J dropped 6 bases, with 10 bases sitting between them. The CDR3 nucleotides are TGCAGCGTGAATCAGATGGATACGCAGTATTTT. Protein: CSVNQMDTQYF.

This clonotype was found a few times. The chain joins TRBV5-1 to TRBJ1-5; TRBD1 might be the D (6 bases). CDR1 and CDR2 (germline): SGHRS, YFSETQ. The CDR3 is made up of 14 amino acids. V dropped 4 bases and J dropped 7 bases, with 15 bases sitting between them. The CDR3 spells CASSTGQKEQPQHF. For the CDR3, the DNA is TGCGCCAGCAGCACAGGACAGAAGGAGCAGCCCCAGCATTTT.

The chain recombines TRBV28 with TRBJ2-7; a possible D gene is TRBD1 (6 bases). Trimming shortened V by 5 bases and J by 6 bases, and 20 bases separated the two germline ends. CDR1 and CDR2 (germline): MDHEN, SYDVKM. The CDR3 length is 15 residues. The CDR3 DNA sequence: TGTGCCAGCAGTGCCGCGGACAGACCCAGGGGCGAGCAGTACTTC. Its protein is CASSAADRPRGEQYF.

The sample holds many counts of this clonotype. The gene calls are TRBV29-1 and TRBJ1-1; unclear D gene. CDR3 length: 12 amino acids. Between the trimmed V and J ends, which lost 5 bases and 1 base, there was a span of 8 bases. Germline-derived CDR1 and CDR2 are SQVTM and ANQGSEA. CDR3 sequence reads: CSVFRTNTEAFF. CDR3 bases: TGCAGCGTTTTTAGGACGAACACTGAAGCTTTCTTT.

The V and J genes are TRBV6-1 and TRBJ1-5; 8 nucleotides match TRBD1. The CDR3 sequence is 15 residues long. Trimming cost V 6 bases and J 0 bases; bases outside gene matches: 4. CDR1 and CDR2 (germline): MNHNS, SASEGT. CDR3 coding DNA: TGTGCCAGCAGAACCGGGACAGGTAGCAATCAGCCCCAGCATTTT. This translates into CASRTGTGSNQPQHF.